The rows below give T cell receptor beta chains drawn from one sample of a study of blood T cells in healthy people across ages. From the 5' RACE reads, TCRdb called clonotypes with MiXCR, one entry per CDR3 protein. Altogether about 1.6 million distinct CDR3 sequences are present, roughly 32% being singletons, with the ten largest covering approximately 11%. What was sequenced was blood. These receptor sequences come from a woman aged 25 to 39 in good health. The CDR3 runs from the conserved cysteine through the conserved F or W. A D gene is named only where the DNA matches it firmly. A clone size is listed for some rows: how often the clone was seen (once, few, many), or a class if it is expanded.

V	size	D	J	DNA	CDR3
TRBV10-2	-	-	TRBJ2-4	TGCGCCAGCAGTGATGCAGGGGCAGCCAAAAACATTCAGTACTTC	CASSDAGAAKNIQYF
TRBV15	-	-	TRBJ1-2	TGTGCCACCAGGAAGGGATTTTACGGCTACACCTTC	CATRKGFYGYTF
TRBV9	few	-	TRBJ2-3	TGTGCCAGCAGCCAGACAGTCACAGATACGCAGTATTTT	CASSQTVTDTQYF
TRBV24-1	few	-	TRBJ1-1	TGTGCCACCAGTGACATACTGAACACTGAAGCTTTCTTT	CATSDILNTEAFF
TRBV6-1	-	-	TRBJ1-2	TGTGCCAGCAGTGGGTTGACGCGGACGGCTGCAGAAGGCTACACCTTC	CASSGLTRTAAEGYTF
TRBV11-2	few	TRBD2	TRBJ2-7	TGTGCCAGCAGCCCAGGGGGTCTAGCGGGGCACCCCTACGAGCAGTACTTC	CASSPGGLAGHPYEQYF
TRBV3-1	many	-	TRBJ1-2	TGTGCCAGCAGCCAATTGGGGGCGGGTGGCTACACCTTC	CASSQLGAGGYTF
TRBV9	few	-	TRBJ2-7	TGTGCCAGCAGCGTAGGTGACCCGACTAGTCGATACGAGCAGTACTTC	CASSVGDPTSRYEQYF
TRBV4-1	-	TRBD1	TRBJ1-2	TGCGCCAGCAGCCAATCACAGGGGGGGGATGGCTACACCTTC	CASSQSQGGDGYTF
TRBV20-1	-	TRBD1	TRBJ1-2	TGCAGTGCCTCCGGGACAGGGAGGGACTATGGCTACACCTTC	CSASGTGRDYGYTF